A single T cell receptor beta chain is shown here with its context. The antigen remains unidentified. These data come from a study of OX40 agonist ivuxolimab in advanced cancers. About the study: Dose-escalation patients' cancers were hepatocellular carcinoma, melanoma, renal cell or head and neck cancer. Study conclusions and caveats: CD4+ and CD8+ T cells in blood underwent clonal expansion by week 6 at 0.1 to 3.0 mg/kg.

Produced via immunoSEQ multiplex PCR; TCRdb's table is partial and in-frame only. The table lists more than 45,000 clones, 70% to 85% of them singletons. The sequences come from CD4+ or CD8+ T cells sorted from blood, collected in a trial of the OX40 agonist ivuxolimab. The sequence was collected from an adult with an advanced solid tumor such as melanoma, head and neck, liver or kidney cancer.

The CDR3 loop reads CASSLATGMNTEAFF. DNA of the CDR3: TGTGCCAGCAGCTTAGCGACTGGCATGAACACTGAAGCTTTCTTT. The V gene is TRBV7-9, the J gene TRBJ1-1; D ambiguous. CDR1 and CDR2 (germline): SEHNR, FQNEAQ (reference sequence). V was clipped by 0 bases and J by 0 bases, with 8 bases between them. This CDR3 has 15 amino acids.